This passage covers 20 T cell receptor beta chains from one sample sequenced in a study of T cell responses to AZD1222 COVID-19 vaccine. The data were produced by immunoSEQ multiplex PCR, yet TCRdb's version contains in-frame clones alone and is incomplete. Of some 170,000 clones listed, approximately 89% are singletons. The sample consisted of peripheral blood, taken 28 days after the second AZD1222 dose. These receptors came from an adult who received the AZD1222 COVID-19 vaccine.

The rearrangement joins TRBV18 to TRBJ2-2; D gene ambiguous. The CDR3 is 14 residues long. Germline lookup yields CDR1 KGHSH and CDR2 LQKENI. Trimming left V 2 bases short and J 4 bases short, with 8 bases between. The CDR3 DNA follows: TGTGCCAGCTCACCAAGTGGTGCCACCGGGGAGCTGTTTTTT. Protein sequence: CASSPSGATGELFF. Full variable domain (outside the CDR3, taken from reference TRBV18 and TRBJ2-2): NAGVMQNPRHLVRRRGQEARLRCSPMKGHSHVYWYRQLPEEGLKFMVYLQKENIIDESGMPKERFSAEFPKEGPSILRIQQVVRGDSAAYFCASSPSGATGELFFGEGSRLTVL.

This chain links TRBV18 with TRBJ2-2, with a possible D match to TRBD1 (5 bases). The CDR3 spans 17 residues. Looked up from germline, CDR1 is KGHSH and CDR2 is LQKENI. Trimming shortened V by 3 bases and J by 4 bases, and 18 bases separated the two germline ends. The CDR3 here is CASSPSRSQGSTGELFF. CDR3 nucleotides: TGTGCCAGCTCACCGTCAAGGTCCCAGGGAAGCACCGGGGAGCTGTTTTTT.

V is TRBV30 and J is TRBJ2-1; D may be TRBD1 or TRBD2 (7 bases each). Per germline, CDR1 GTSNPN and CDR2 SVGIG (reference sequence). V was pared by 0 bases and J by 1 base, with 16 bases between. The CDR3 length is 17 residues. The CDR3, as DNA: TGTGCCTGGAGTGTAGGGCCAGGGGGGGATTCCTACAATGAGCAGTTCTTC. Residues: CAWSVGPGGDSYNEQFF.

This sequence joins TRBV19 and TRBJ1-2; D remains ambiguous. Germline V gives CDR1 LNHDA, CDR2 SQIVND (reference sequence). The V end lost 7 bases, the J end lost 0 bases, and 15 bases lay between the germline ends. This CDR3 contains 15 residues. The CDR3 DNA is TGTGCCAGTACCCCCTGGGCGGGTTCTAACTATGGCTACACCTTC. Protein sequence: CASTPWAGSNYGYTF. The full variable domain, completed using reference TRBV19 and TRBJ1-2, is DGGITQSPKYLFRKEGQNVTLSCEQNLNHDAMYWYRQDPGQGLRLIYYSQIVNDFQKGDIAEGYSVSREKKESFPLTVTSAQKNPTAFYLCASTPWAGSNYGYTFGSGTRLTVV.

V gene TRBV7-2 combines with J gene TRBJ2-5; D might be TRBD1 or TRBD2, each matching 5 bases. V was cut by 5 bases and J by 5 bases, with 18 bases left in between. Germline V gives CDR1 SGHTA, CDR2 FQGNSA. The CDR3 totals 15 residues. CDR3 in amino acids: CASSPRRGTTETQYF. The CDR3 bases are TGTGCCAGCAGCCCACGGCGTGGGACCACTGAGACCCAGTACTTC.

This clone has only one observation. The chain carries TRBV20-1 and TRBJ2-7; maybe TRBD1 (6 bases). Germline loops: CDR1 DFQATT, CDR2 SNEGSKA (reference sequence). The CDR3 contains 15 residues. V was cut by 3 bases and J by 7 bases, with 22 bases left in between. The CDR3 DNA is TGCAGTGCTAGTCTGGCTGGGGGCGGCTTTGGGGAGCAGTACTTC. This sequence encodes CSASLAGGGFGEQYF.

V gene TRBV19 combines with J gene TRBJ2-3, with TRBD1 matching over 8 bases. V gave up 4 bases and J gave up 7 bases; unmatched junction bases: 10. This CDR3 has 15 amino acids. Germline loops: CDR1 LNHDA, CDR2 SQIVND (reference sequence). The CDR3 is CASSTTGAPSYTQYF. As DNA, the CDR3 is TGTGCCAGTAGTACGACAGGGGCCCCTTCCTATACGCAGTATTTT.

The chain combines TRBV5-1 with TRBJ1-2; D ambiguous. The germline V gene encodes CDR1 SGHRS and CDR2 YFSETQ. The CDR3 sequence is 14 residues long. V lost 3 bases, J lost 4 bases, and 13 bases lay in between. The CDR3 sequence is CASSSLEGSYGYTF. Written as DNA, the CDR3 is TGCGCCAGCAGCTCCTTGGAGGGCAGCTATGGCTACACCTTC.

The genes are TRBV5-1 and TRBJ2-1, with D hard to call. Germline assignment: CDR1 SGHRS and CDR2 YFSETQ. The CDR3 length is 13 residues. V was trimmed by 1 base and J by 8 bases, leaving 10 bases between them. Here the CDR3 DNA reads TGCGCCAGCAGCTTGATTTGGAGCGATGAGCAGTTCTTC. Its translation: CASSLIWSDEQFF.

This clone has just one count. V is TRBV5-1 and J is TRBJ2-5; D gene uncertain. The germline V gene encodes CDR1 SGHRS and CDR2 YFSETQ. There are 13 residues in the CDR3. V lost 4 bases to trimming and J lost 2 bases, with 9 bases between them. As DNA, the CDR3 is TGCGCCAGCAGCGAACATAGGCAAGAGACCCAGTACTTC. This sequence encodes CASSEHRQETQYF.

This sequence joins TRBV27 and TRBJ1-6, with 7 nucleotides matching TRBD1. V trimming: 2 bases; J trimming: 10 bases; junction bases outside the gene matches: 8. Germline assignment: CDR1 MNHEY and CDR2 SMNVEV (reference sequence). This CDR3 has 15 residues. The CDR3 bases are TGTGCCAGCAGTTTAGGGGTAGGGGGCTTCTCACCCCTCCACTTT. Translation: CASSLGVGGFSPLHF.

The rearrangement links TRBV2 to TRBJ1-2, with D maybe TRBD1 (5 bases). CDR1 SNHLY and CDR2 FYNNEI come from the germline V gene. The CDR3 spans 12 residues. Trimming left V 4 bases short and J 5 bases short, with 8 bases between. Here the CDR3 reads CASSGGRYGYTF. The CDR3 bases are TGTGCCAGCAGTGGGGGACGGTATGGCTACACCTTC. Full variable domain (rest looked up from reference TRBV2 and TRBJ1-2): EPEVTQTPSHQVTQMGQEVILRCVPISNHLYFYWYRQILGQKVEFLVSFYNNEISEKSEIFDDQFSVERPDGSNFTLKIRSTKLEDSAMYFCASSGGRYGYTFGSGTRLTVV.

The CDR3 nucleotides are TGTGCCAGCTCACCTAGCGACGGAGTCACAGATACGCAGTATTTT. Translated, it gives CASSPSDGVTDTQYF. This rearrangement joins TRBV18 to TRBJ2-3; maybe TRBD2 (5 bases). V was shortened by 3 bases and J by 2 bases, with 12 bases between the two germline ends. Germline-derived CDR1 and CDR2 are KGHSH and LQKENI. The CDR3 is 15 residues long.

The genes are TRBV2 and TRBJ1-3; D not resolved. The ends were cut back, 5 bases at V and 0 bases at J, with 8 bases in the middle. Germline CDR1 and CDR2: SNHLY and FYNNEI. The length of the CDR3 is 14 residues. DNA of the CDR3: TGTGCCAGCAGTAGCAAGGGCTCTGGAAACACCATATATTTT. Protein product: CASSSKGSGNTIYF.

This chain uses TRBV6-6 with TRBJ2-5; possibly TRBD2 for D (5 bases). The CDR3 is made up of 13 amino acids. CDR1 MNHNY and CDR2 SVGAGI come from the germline V gene (reference sequence). Trimming removed 0 bases from V and 7 bases from J, with 9 bases in between. CDR3 in amino acids: CASSYSEVATQYF. CDR3 DNA sequence: TGTGCCAGCAGTTACTCGGAGGTGGCGACCCAGTACTTC.

V and J are TRBV7-6 and TRBJ2-7, with 13 bases that match TRBD2. In germline, CDR1 is SGHVS, CDR2 FNYEAQ. This CDR3 is built from 16 residues. The trim removed 6 bases at V and 5 bases at J, leaving 10 bases unmatched. CDR3 protein: CASSIGLAGDGDEQYF. The CDR3 DNA follows: TGTGCCAGCAGTATCGGACTAGCGGGAGACGGAGACGAGCAGTACTTC.

CDR3 in DNA: TGTGCCAGCTCACCAGGGCCGGGACTGGAGCAGTACTTC. Translation: CASSPGPGLEQYF. V gene TRBV18 combines with J gene TRBJ2-7; TRBD2 is a possible D gene (6 bases). Trimming shortened V by 2 bases and J by 7 bases, and 12 bases separated the two germline ends. Germline values: CDR1 KGHSH, CDR2 LQKENI. This CDR3 has 13 amino acids.

V gene TRBV19 combines with J gene TRBJ1-3; unclear D gene. CDR1 LNHDA and CDR2 SQIVND come from the germline V gene (reference sequence). This CDR3 is 15 amino acids long. The germline V and J ends were trimmed by 8 bases and 0 bases, with 14 bases remaining between them. This CDR3 reads CASVGGSYSGNTIYF. The CDR3 nucleotides are TGTGCCAGTGTAGGTGGCAGCTACTCTGGAAACACCATATATTTT.

The genes are TRBV5-1 and TRBJ2-1; D is undetermined. This CDR3 comprises 14 residues. V was shortened by 3 bases and J by 7 bases, with 14 bases between the two germline ends. Germline CDR1 SGHRS, CDR2 YFSETQ. The CDR3 DNA follows: TGCGCCAGCAGCTCCCGGGCCCGGCAGAATGAGCAGTTCTTC. This translates into CASSSRARQNEQFF.

The chain joins TRBV20-1 to TRBJ2-7, with a weak D call TRBD2 (5 bases). Per the germline V gene, CDR1 is DFQATT and CDR2 is SNEGSKA (reference sequence). V shed 7 bases and J shed 2 bases, with 9 bases lying between them. CDR3 length equals 11 residues. DNA for the CDR3: TGCAGTGTCGACGGGACCTACGAGCAGTACTTC. Protein sequence: CSVDGTYEQYF.